What follows describes a single T cell receptor beta chain. What it recognizes is unknown. This CDR3 contains 16 residues. The germline V and J ends were trimmed by 0 bases and 4 bases, with 16 bases remaining between them. From germline, CDR1 is SGDLS and CDR2 YYNGEE. 13 Jbeta primers and 60 Vbeta primers were used for the PCR. Repertoires were generated with immunoSEQ multiplex PCR, while TCRdb's copy carries only in-frame clones and drops some. Here the sample spans around 130,000 clones, 75% to 90% being singletons. This entry belongs to a study of cytomegalovirus exposure and HLA in healthy donors. In the study overall: Roughly 180 million T cells yielded 117 million unique TCR beta sequences in earlier analysis.

Study results and caveats: Roughly uniform sequencing depth across donors was assumed, possibly incorrectly.

This clonotype originated in a woman in her 40s in good health and CMV-seropositive. Input material: PBMCs. The V call is TRBV9, the J call TRBJ1-1; D is uncertain. DNA for the CDR3: TGTGCCAGCAGCGTAGATCATCGATCGTCGAGCACTGAAGCTTTCTTT. Translated, it gives CASSVDHRSSSTEAFF.